This T cell receptor beta chain derives from a study of cytotoxic CD8 clonotypes in ibrutinib-treated CLL. The CDR3 runs 13 residues. Germline CDR1 is WNHNN and CDR2 is SYGVQD (reference sequence). V shed 4 bases and J 6 bases; nucleotides not matched to a gene: 3. This clone was recorded a few times. With cryopreserved PBMCs as the source, 2 to 2.5 micrograms of genomic DNA went to TCR beta libraries. Using immunoSEQ multiplex PCR, the repertoire was profiled, and TCRdb retains in-frame clones only, with some absent. Among approximately 70,000 clones listed, approximately 80% were seen once. V and J are TRBV10-1 and TRBJ2-1, with 7 nucleotides matching TRBD2. The material sequenced was PBMCs, taken at disease progression, from a patient treated with ibrutinib. This receptor was obtained from a human donor with chronic lymphocytic leukemia. The CDR3 sequence: CASSVTSANEQFF. CDR3 coding DNA: TGCGCCAGCAGTGTAACTAGCGCCAATGAGCAGTTCTTC.